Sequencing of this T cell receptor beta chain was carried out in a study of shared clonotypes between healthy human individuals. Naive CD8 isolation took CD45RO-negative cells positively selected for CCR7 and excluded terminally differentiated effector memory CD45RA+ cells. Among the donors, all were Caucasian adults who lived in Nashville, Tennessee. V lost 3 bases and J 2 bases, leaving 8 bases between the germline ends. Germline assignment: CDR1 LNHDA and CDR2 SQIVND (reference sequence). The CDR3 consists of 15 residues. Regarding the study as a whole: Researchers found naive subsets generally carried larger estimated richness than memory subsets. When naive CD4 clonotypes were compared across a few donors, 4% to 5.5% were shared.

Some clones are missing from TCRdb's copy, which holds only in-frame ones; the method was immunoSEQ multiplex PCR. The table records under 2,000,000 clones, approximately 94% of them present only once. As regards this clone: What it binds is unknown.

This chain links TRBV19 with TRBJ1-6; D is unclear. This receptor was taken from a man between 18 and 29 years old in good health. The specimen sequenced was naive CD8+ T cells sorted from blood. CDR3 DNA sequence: TGTGCCAGTAGTATCGGGAGCACCTATAATTCACCCCTCCACTTT. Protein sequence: CASSIGSTYNSPLHF.